The clone carrying this TCR beta chain was detected many times. The CDR3 extends over 16 amino acids. Germline V gene sequence: CDR1 SGHTA, CDR2 FQGNSA. V trimming: 1 base; J trimming: 3 bases; junction bases outside the gene matches: 9. These data are taken from a study of T cells in Graves' hyperthyroidism and ophthalmopathy. Template material for amplifying TCR beta CDR3 regions consisted of RNA transcripts. HTBI primers were used for first-round RT-PCR of the TCR CDR3. TCRdb itself ran the multiplex PCR reads through MiXCR, one entry per CDR3 protein. The sample holds around 290,000 distinct CDR3 sequences; 10% to 15% are singletons and the top ten take almost 8%.

V gene TRBV7-2 combines with J gene TRBJ2-7, with 7 positions matching TRBD1. Material for sequencing was blood. The receptor was isolated from a woman in her thirties with Graves' hyperthyroidism that later progressed to Graves' ophthalmopathy. CDR3 residues: CASSLEGTVAGYEQYF. The CDR3 DNA reads TGTGCCAGCAGCTTAGAAGGGACAGTTGCTGGCTACGAGCAGTACTTC.